This record covers a single TCR beta chain. Deletions cut 7 bases from V and 9 bases from J, with 16 bases between. This CDR3 comprises 14 residues. Germline V gene lookup returns CDR1 KGHSH and CDR2 LQKENI. Researchers ran the PCR with 60 Vbeta and 13 Jbeta primers. Sequencing was performed with immunoSEQ multiplex PCR; in TCRdb, only in-frame clones are kept and a portion is missing. The profile shows about 200,000 clones, roughly 80% of them singletons. This entry is derived from a study of cytomegalovirus exposure and HLA in healthy donors. The rearrangement joins TRBV18 to TRBJ1-6; possible D gene TRBD1, 5 bases. The material sequenced was PBMCs. The clonotype comes from a girl aged 5-17 years in good health and CMV-seronegative. The CDR3 sequence is CASFQDTVGSPLHF. The CDR3, as DNA: TGTGCCAGCTTCCAGGACACAGTTGGTTCACCCCTCCACTTT.